This TCR beta chain was identified during a study of blood T cell repertoires in COVID-19. Study in general: The study drew acute and convalescent COVID-19 samples from the United States, Italy and Spain.

As processed by the authors: Reference gene primer amplification gave estimated nucleated cell counts. Method: immunoSEQ multiplex PCR; TCRdb's copy keeps in-frame clones and lacks some. D and trimming were read from the DNA, whereas the V and J calls and clone size are those reported in that table. The table has around 170,000 clones, approximately 88% seen once. The V segment lost 3 bases and the J segment 7 bases; nucleotides outside the gene matches: 2. CDR3 length: 12 residues. In germline, CDR1 is DFQATT, CDR2 SNEGSKA (reference sequence). The TCR sequence derives from a woman in her 30s with acute or convalescent COVID-19. The specimen sequenced was peripheral blood. The J gene is TRBJ2-5, the V gene TRBV20-1, with 10 nucleotides matching TRBD1. The CDR3 DNA reads as TGCAGTGCTAGTTGGGACAGGGGGACCCAGTACTTC. It specifies CSASWDRGTQYF.